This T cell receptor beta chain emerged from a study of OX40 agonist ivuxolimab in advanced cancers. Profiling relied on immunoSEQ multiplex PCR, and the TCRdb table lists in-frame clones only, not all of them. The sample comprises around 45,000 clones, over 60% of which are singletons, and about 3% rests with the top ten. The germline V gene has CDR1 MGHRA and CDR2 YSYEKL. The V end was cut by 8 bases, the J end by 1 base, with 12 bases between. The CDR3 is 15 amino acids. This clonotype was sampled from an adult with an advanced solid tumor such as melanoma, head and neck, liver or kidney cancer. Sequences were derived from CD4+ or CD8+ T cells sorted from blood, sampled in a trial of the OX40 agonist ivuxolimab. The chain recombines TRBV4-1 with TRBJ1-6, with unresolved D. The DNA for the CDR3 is TGCGCCAGCCAAGACCGGGAGTCCTATAATTCACCCCTCCACTTT. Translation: CASQDRESYNSPLHF.